This T cell receptor (beta chain) was identified during a study of cytomegalovirus exposure and HLA in healthy donors. The study drew the donors from its approximately 130-subject validation cohort, separate from the roughly 700-subject first cohort. The study's findings and limits: The tendency of first-cohort TCR clusters to co-occur in the roughly 120 validation repertoires was identified by a subsequent analysis. The authors enumerated 180 or so TCR beta chains as linked to cytomegalovirus. In vitro, a few CMV-associated chains proved specific for CMV antigens.

About this clone itself: Its antigen is as yet unknown.

Assay used: immunoSEQ multiplex PCR; TCRdb lists only in-frame clones, some missing. The sample yields 140,000 or so clones, 90% seen once. The V gene end was trimmed by 3 bases and the J gene end by 3 bases; junction bases not matched to a gene: 5. This CDR3 is built from 14 residues. In germline, CDR1 is SGHAT, CDR2 FQNNGV. V usage is TRBV11-2 and J usage is TRBJ2-7; 7 bases fit TRBD2. This sequence was found in a woman in her thirties in good health and CMV-seropositive. Sequencing was done on a sample of PBMCs. Here the CDR3 reads CASSFGLAVYEQYF. In DNA, the CDR3 is TGTGCCAGCAGCTTTGGGCTAGCGGTCTACGAGCAGTACTTC.